This TCR beta chain was sequenced in a study of control samples from healthy donors and cancer patients (TCRdb year 2020). There are 15 amino acids in the CDR3, from cysteine to phenylalanine inclusive. The only DNA kept is the CDR3, 45 bases in frame from the first base. Trimmed from V: 9 bases; trimmed from J: 1 base; junction bases lacking a gene match: 7. From the germline V gene (reference sequence), CDR1 is LGHDT and CDR2 is YNNKEL. Libraries came from the immunoSEQ multiplex PCR assay. In TCRdb, the immuneACCESS table is reduced to in-frame sequences with V and J assigned. These tables do not hold every clone; where another copy was compared, an unresolved V gene accounts for under half, and the others remain unexplained. The sample contains 100,000 to 150,000 clones, about 90% of them found a single time. Approximately 2.9% of the sample goes to the ten largest clones. Comment on this clone: Its antigen target is currently unknown. Base qualities are not at hand, and no much larger clone is one base apart.

The TCR comes from a man aged 55 to 70 in good health. The source material was blood. The V and J genes are TRBV3-1 (or the pseudogene TRBV3-2) and TRBJ2-5, with TRBD2 identical over 11 junction bases. The sequenced DNA is TGTGCCAGTGTACCGGGACTAGCGGTCCAAGAGACCCAGTACTTC. It translates as CASVPGLAVQETQYF.